The 17 T cell receptor beta chains in this list originate from one sample, sequenced in a study of T cells expressing NK-cell markers. For each CDR3 protein, TCRdb gives one entry from its re-call of the 5' RACE reads, without DNA. Its clone listing holds fewer than 400,000 distinct CDR3 sequences. Input material: blood T cells: a sorted CD56 or NKG2C T cell subset, CD4+ or CD8+ T cells, or bulk PBMC T cells (not recorded which). Receptor source: a woman aged 45-65 years in good health.

This chain uses TRBV25-1 with TRBJ2-2; TCRdb picks TRBD1, but there is no DNA to check that call. Germline values: CDR1 MGHDK, CDR2 SYGVNS. CDR3 size: 14 residues. This chain's CDR3 is CASRGDRAAGELFF. Filled out from reference TRBV25-1 and TRBJ2-2, the complete variable domain reads EADIYQTPRYLVIGTGKKITLECSQTMGHDKMYWYQQDPGMELHLIHYSYGVNSTEKGDLSSESTVSRIRTEHFPLTLESARPSHTSQYLCASRGDRAAGELFFGEGSRLTVL.

V is TRBV6-2 or TRBV6-3 and J is TRBJ2-1. CDR3 length: 14 amino acids. The germline gives CDR1 MNHEY, CDR2 SVGEGT. The CDR3 loop reads CASSYSTVTNEQFF.

The gene calls are TRBV7-9 and TRBJ2-7; TCRdb selects TRBD2, and the lack of DNA leaves this call unchecked. CDR1 is SEHNR, CDR2 FQNEAQ, per germline (reference sequence). This CDR3 is built from 16 residues. This CDR3 is CASSLEEGGLTYEQYF.

The V and J genes are TRBV29-1 and TRBJ2-1; TCRdb calls TRBD2, which cannot be checked without DNA. The CDR3 loop spans 11 amino acids. CDR1 is SQVTM, CDR2 ANQGSEA, per germline. The CDR3 sequence is CSVDRVGQQFF.

This chain connects TRBV4-1 to TRBJ2-5; TCRdb indicates TRBD1, and absent DNA this call remains unverified. The CDR3 covers 13 residues. CDR1 is MGHRA and CDR2 is YSYEKL in the germline V gene. CDR3 in amino acids: CASSYRVSETQYF.

This chain connects TRBV3-1 to TRBJ2-1; the TCRdb D gene call, TRBD1, has no DNA to confirm it. Germline loops: CDR1 LGHDT, CDR2 YNNKEL (reference sequence). The CDR3 is 13 amino acids. The chain's CDR3 is CASSPRGRGEQFF.

The chain is built from TRBV7-9 and TRBJ2-3; TCRdb outputs TRBD2, but without DNA this stays unchecked. Germline V gives CDR1 SEHNR, CDR2 FQNEAQ (reference sequence). CDR3 length: 16 amino acids. The CDR3 is CASSYWRDKTADTQYF.

The gene calls are TRBV6-1 and TRBJ2-3. CDR1 MNHNS and CDR2 SASEGT come from the germline V gene. CDR3 length: 14 residues. This CDR3 is CASNRQILTDTQYF.

The chain links TRBV5-5 to TRBJ1-2. CDR3 length: 15 amino acids. Looked up from germline, CDR1 is SGHKS and CDR2 is YYEKEE (reference sequence). The CDR3 loop is CASSLGWEANYGYTF.

The J gene is TRBJ1-5, the V gene TRBV6-1. CDR1 and CDR2 (germline): MNHNS, SASEGT. The CDR3 consists of 14 residues. CDR3 amino acids: CASSFSTGDQPQHF.

The V gene is TRBV25-1, the J gene TRBJ1-6. The CDR3 spans 14 residues. Germline V lookup: CDR1 MGHDK, CDR2 SYGVNS. This CDR3 reads CASKSAGDNSPLHF.

The V call is TRBV14, the J call TRBJ2-1. The CDR3 totals 17 residues. The germline CDR1 and CDR2 sequences are SGHDN and FVKESK. The CDR3 loop is CASSQDGRFGAYNEQFF.

CDR3 amino acids: CASSLEYPDTQYF. The genes are TRBV11-2 and TRBJ2-3. The germline V gene encodes CDR1 SGHAT and CDR2 FQNNGV. The CDR3 sequence is 13 residues long.

This CDR3 reads CASSYLGSYEQYF. The chain carries TRBV6-2 or TRBV6-3 and TRBJ2-7. The germline gives CDR1 MNHEY, CDR2 SVGEGT. The CDR3 sequence is 13 residues long.

The genes are TRBV20-1 and TRBJ1-5; the D gene TCRdb calls, TRBD1, cannot be checked with no DNA. In germline, CDR1 is DFQATT, CDR2 SNEGSKA (reference sequence). This CDR3 is 14 amino acids long. CDR3: CSATTGDSSQPQHF.

This chain links TRBV5-5 with TRBJ1-1; TCRdb's D gene call, TRBD1, goes unchecked for lack of DNA. This CDR3 contains 16 residues. The germline V gene encodes CDR1 SGHKS and CDR2 YYEKEE (reference sequence). The CDR3 sequence is CASSLTPSGRDTEAFF.

The chain employs TRBV29-1 and TRBJ2-2; the D call of TRBD1 rests on TCRdb alone, since no DNA is present to check it. Germline loops: CDR1 SQVTM, CDR2 ANQGSEA. This CDR3 has 13 residues. CDR3 region: CSGNDREAGELFF.